This entry lists 25 T cell receptor beta chains sequenced from one sample in a study of cytomegalovirus exposure and HLA in healthy donors. PCR employed 60 Vbeta and 13 Jbeta primers. The repertoire was sequenced with immunoSEQ multiplex PCR; TCRdb's copy has only in-frame clones and lacks some. This table holds 150,000 to 200,000 clones, roughly 68% found once. Sequencing input: PBMCs. The origin of the receptors is a young man in good health and CMV-seropositive.

The table lists this clone with a count of one. The chain joins TRBV7-6 to TRBJ2-7; D might be TRBD1 (7 bases). The V end lost 5 bases, the J end lost 4 bases, and 18 bases lay between the germline ends. Looked up from germline, CDR1 is SGHVS and CDR2 is FNYEAQ. The CDR3 loop spans 15 amino acids. The CDR3 is CASSPDREVLYEQYF. CDR3 sequence (DNA): TGTGCCAGCAGCCCCGACAGGGAGGTTCTTTACGAGCAGTACTTC.

The chain has TRBV4-1 and TRBJ2-7; 9 nucleotides agree with TRBD1. Germline CDR1 MGHRA, CDR2 YSYEKL. The CDR3 extends over 17 amino acids. V lost 1 base and J lost 3; bases outside the gene matches: 10. The CDR3 region has the DNA TGCGCCAGCAGCCAAGGATACTCGGTGACAGGGGGCTACGAGCAGTACTTC. Translated, it gives CASSQGYSVTGGYEQYF.

As regards this clone: The junction shows a germline mismatch at one end, possibly a read error. The CDR3 nucleotides are TGTGCTAGCAGCTTTACTAGCGTCAATGAGCAGTTCTTC. Encoded protein: CASSFTSVNEQFF. The chain combines TRBV7-7 with TRBJ2-1; TRBD2 matches at 7 bases. The CDR3 is 13 amino acids. Looked up from germline, CDR1 is SSHAT and CDR2 is FNYEAQ (reference sequence).

The chain links TRBV11-2 to TRBJ2-7, with 9 bases lining up with TRBD1. CDR1 and CDR2 (germline): SGHAT, FQNNGV. V lost 5 bases to trimming and J lost 6 bases; unmatched junction nucleotides: 11. The CDR3 spans 15 residues. The CDR3 coding sequence is TGTGCCAGCAGCCGGACACAGGGGGCTTTTTTCGAGCAGTACTTC. This codes for CASSRTQGAFFEQYF.

V usage is TRBV20-1 and J usage is TRBJ1-1; D is unresolved. The CDR3 runs 11 residues. Germline CDR1 reads DFQATT; CDR2 reads SNEGSKA (reference sequence). With 2 bases removed from V and 1 base from J, the gap between germline ends came to 2 bases. For the CDR3, the DNA is TGCAGTGCTAGACAGAACACTGAAGCTTTCTTT. Residues: CSARQNTEAFF.

This sequence joins TRBV5-1 and TRBJ2-3; TRBD2 aligns across 14 bases. CDR1 and CDR2 (germline): SGHRS, YFSETQ. The length of the CDR3 is 17 residues. Losses at the gene ends were 4 bases for V and 11 bases for J; bases not matched to a gene: 15. CDR3 in DNA: TGCGCCAGCAGCGGGGGAGCCGGGACTAGCGGGAGTATTGTGCAGTATTTT. Translating gives CASSGGAGTSGSIVQYF.

This chain links TRBV12-5 with TRBJ2-3; D possibly corresponds to TRBD1 (6 bases). Germline CDR1 LGHNT, CDR2 FRNRAP. The V end was cut by 4 bases, the J end by 6 bases, with 8 bases between. This CDR3 comprises 12 residues. The CDR3 is CASGSTGDTQYF. The CDR3 coding sequence is TGTGCTAGTGGTTCTACAGGGGATACGCAGTATTTT.

This chain uses TRBV30 with TRBJ1-1; perhaps TRBD1 as D (5 bases). CDR3 size: 13 residues. Germline CDR1 and CDR2: GTSNPN and SVGIG (reference sequence). Trimming took off 4 bases at V and 4 bases at J, with 13 bases between the two ends. The CDR3 coding sequence is TGTGCCTGGACCCTAGCGGGGGGCACTGAAGCTTTCTTT. Its protein is CAWTLAGGTEAFF. Full variable domain (missing parts from reference TRBV30 and TRBJ1-1): SQTIHQWPATLVQPVGSPLSLECTVEGTSNPNLYWYRQAAGRGLQLLFYSVGIGQISSEVPQNLSASRPQDRQFILSSKKLLLSDSGFYLCAWTLAGGTEAFFGQGTRLTVV.

This chain links TRBV7-2 with TRBJ2-1; TRBD1 aligns across 12 bases. This CDR3 comprises 16 residues. Germline values: CDR1 SGHTA, CDR2 FQGNSA. V lost 1 base and J lost 14; bases outside the gene matches: 12. The CDR3 region has the DNA TGTGCCAGCAGCTTAGGGGGACAGGGGGCAATGAGAGGGAAGTTCTTC. Its protein is CASSLGGQGAMRGKFF.

J is TRBJ2-3 and V is TRBV5-1, with a possible D match to TRBD2 (6 bases). CDR1 and CDR2 (germline): SGHRS, YFSETQ. V shed 2 bases and J shed 3 bases, with 13 bases lying between them. This CDR3 comprises 15 residues. The CDR3 DNA reads as TGCGCCAGCAGCTTTTACGGAGGGCCGACAGATACGCAGTATTTT. This codes for CASSFYGGPTDTQYF.

V is TRBV30 and J is TRBJ2-1; D not certain. Deletions cut 2 bases from V and 9 bases from J, with 11 bases between. Germline V lookup: CDR1 GTSNPN, CDR2 SVGIG (reference sequence). The CDR3 is 12 residues long. CDR3 nucleotide sequence: TGTGCCTGGAGTCCCCCCGGTTTTGAGCAGTTCTTC. It translates to CAWSPPGFEQFF.

The V gene is TRBV19, the J gene TRBJ1-5; D is possibly TRBD1 (6 bases). Trimming pared 5 bases from V and 0 bases from J, leaving 11 bases between. CDR3 length: 15 amino acids. Germline values: CDR1 LNHDA, CDR2 SQIVND (reference sequence). CDR3 DNA sequence: TGTGCCAGTAGTGCCCACAGGGATAGCAATCAGCCCCAGCATTTT. This sequence encodes CASSAHRDSNQPQHF.

The chain has TRBV7-2 and TRBJ1-1; 7 bases are shared with TRBD1. Germline trimming cut 3 bases from V and 5 bases from J; bases unmatched to any gene: 9. The CDR3 consists of 15 residues. Germline assignment: CDR1 SGHTA and CDR2 FQGNSA. The CDR3 coding sequence is TGTGCCAGCAGCTTGGGGGACAGAGATCTTACTGAAGCTTTCTTT. This gives the protein CASSLGDRDLTEAFF.

The genes are TRBV10-2 and TRBJ2-1; a possible D gene is TRBD2 (5 bases). CDR1 is WSHSY, CDR2 SAAADI, per germline. The V and J ends lost 7 bases and 7 bases respectively, with 20 bases between them. CDR3 length: 15 residues. The CDR3 DNA is TGCGCCAGCAATATACCGGGATCTACGGGGAATGAGCAGTTCTTC. Amino acids: CASNIPGSTGNEQFF.

The chain links TRBV6-5 to TRBJ2-7; tentative D call: TRBD1 (6 bases). V was shortened by 3 bases and J by 0 bases, with 15 bases between the two germline ends. The CDR3 has 16 residues. The V gene's germline CDR1 is MNHEY and CDR2 SVGAGI. In DNA form, the CDR3 reads TGTGCCAGCAGTTATCGACAGGCGATAAACTCCTACGAGCAGTACTTC. It is translated as CASSYRQAINSYEQYF.

This clone was seen only once. The chain employs TRBV6-1 and TRBJ2-7; possibly TRBD1 for D (6 bases). The CDR3 extends over 15 amino acids. V was trimmed by 8 bases and J by 0 bases, leaving 17 bases between them. CDR1 and CDR2 from the germline V gene are MNHNS and SASEGT. The DNA of the CDR3 is TGTGCCAGCCCAGCAACAGGACAGAGCTCCTACGAGCAGTACTTC. Translated, it gives CASPATGQSSYEQYF.

The chain recombines TRBV10-3 with TRBJ2-5; D remains unclear. The germline V and J ends were trimmed by 3 bases and 4 bases, with 3 bases remaining between them. The CDR3 extends over 11 amino acids. Germline loops: CDR1 ENHRY, CDR2 SYGVKD. CDR3 protein: CAISDLETQYF. CDR3 coding DNA: TGTGCCATCAGTGACCTAGAGACCCAGTACTTC.

The chain links TRBV27 to TRBJ1-1; unclear D gene. Germline V gene data show CDR1 as MNHEY and CDR2 as SMNVEV (reference sequence). Deletions cut 5 bases from V and 0 bases from J, with 4 bases between. The CDR3 contains 12 residues. The CDR3 DNA follows: TGTGCCAGCAGTGCTATGAACACTGAAGCTTTCTTT. Its protein product is CASSAMNTEAFF.

J is TRBJ1-5 and V is TRBV7-2; TRBD1 matches 8 bases. V shed 5 bases and J 4 bases; nucleotides not matched to a gene: 7. This CDR3 has 15 residues. CDR1 and CDR2 from the germline V gene are SGHTA and FQGNSA. The CDR3, as DNA: TGTGCCAGCAGCGACCCAGGGGGCGTAAATCAGCCCCAGCATTTT. It codes for CASSDPGGVNQPQHF.

The chain combines TRBV28 with TRBJ2-5; the match to TRBD1 covers 8 bases. The J call may be in error: the DNA end matches TRBJ2-7 better. The CDR3 contains 13 residues. The germline gives CDR1 MDHEN, CDR2 SYDVKM. The CDR3 DNA reads as TGTGCCACGAGGAGACAGGGGCTCTACGAGCAGTACTTC. Translation gives CATRRQGLYEQYF.

The CDR3 DNA reads as TGTGCCTGGAGTGGCGGGGTAGCGGAACAAGAGACCCAGTACTTC. Translated: CAWSGGVAEQETQYF. The chain employs TRBV30 and TRBJ2-5; possibly TRBD2 for D (6 bases). Trimming took off 1 base at V and 2 bases at J, with 14 bases between the two ends. The CDR3 spans 15 residues. Per germline, CDR1 GTSNPN and CDR2 SVGIG (reference sequence).

The chain has TRBV6-6 and TRBJ2-7; 7 positions match TRBD1. Germline lookup yields CDR1 MNHNY and CDR2 SVGAGI (reference sequence). The CDR3 totals 14 residues. V lost 2 bases, J lost 3 bases, and 4 bases stayed unmatched. The CDR3 coding sequence is TGTGCCAGCAGTTACCCTCGGGACAGCTACGAGCAGTACTTC. As protein: CASSYPRDSYEQYF.

This clone has more than one count but fewer than ten. The J gene is TRBJ2-1, the V gene TRBV10-1; TRBD2 matches 8 bases. CDR3 size: 13 residues. The germline CDR1 and CDR2 sequences are WNHNN and SYGVQD (reference sequence). With V trimmed by 6 bases and J by 8 bases, 6 bases remained unmatched. The CDR3 loop is CASSLAGGYEQFF. The DNA of the CDR3 is TGCGCCAGCAGCCTAGCGGGTGGCTATGAGCAGTTCTTC.

This clone has just a few counts. V gene TRBV19 combines with J gene TRBJ1-6, with TRBD1 identical over 8 bases. Trimming took 5 bases from V and 10 from J; bases not matched to a gene: 13. This CDR3 region has 16 residues. CDR1 and CDR2 (germline): LNHDA, SQIVND (reference sequence). The CDR3 DNA sequence: TGTGCCAGTAGTTCGGCGCTAAGACAGGGGAGCTCACCCCTCCACTTT. It yields the protein CASSSALRQGSSPLHF.

This sequence joins TRBV5-1 and TRBJ2-7, with 10 bases matching TRBD1. Germline V lookup: CDR1 SGHRS, CDR2 YFSETQ. The CDR3 runs 13 residues. Unmatched junction bases numbered 1, after V lost 2 bases and J lost 5 bases. The CDR3 nucleotides are TGCGCCAGCAGCTTAGGACAGGGGGACGAGCAGTACTTC. The encoded protein is CASSLGQGDEQYF. The variable domain in full, completed from reference TRBV5-1 and TRBJ2-7, reads KAGVTQTPRYLIKTRGQQVTLSCSPISGHRSVSWYQQTPGQGLQFLFEYFSETQRNKGNFPGRFSGRQFSNSRSEMNVSTLELGDSALYLCASSLGQGDEQYFGPGTRLTVT.